Shown below are 29 T cell receptor beta chains from a single sample sequenced in a study of OX40 agonist ivuxolimab in advanced cancers. The library was built by means of the immunoSEQ multiplex PCR assay. Sourced from immuneACCESS, this table was stored by TCRdb with only in-frame sequences that have V and J called. A share of the clones is absent; for the studies checked, an unresolved V gene accounts for under half, and the remainder has no known explanation. The sample profile shows some 70,000 clones; 86% of them were found once. The biggest ten clones account for roughly 8.6% of the sample. Sequences were derived from CD4+ or CD8+ T cells sorted from blood, sampled in a trial of the OX40 agonist ivuxolimab. The receptors stem from an adult with an advanced solid tumor such as melanoma, head and neck, liver or kidney cancer.

J is TRBJ2-1 and V is TRBV27; D is unclear. Germline V CDR1 and CDR2: MNHEY, SMNVEV (reference sequence). The CDR3 runs 16 residues. Trimming took off 3 bases at V and 0 bases at J, with 12 bases between the two ends. The CDR3 protein is CASSFLDASSYNEQFF. The CDR3 DNA follows: TGTGCCAGCAGTTTTCTGGACGCCAGCTCCTACAATGAGCAGTTCTTC.

The chain couples TRBV20-1 to TRBJ1-2, with TRBD1 matching over 7 bases. The CDR3 length is 11 residues. Trimming at V came to 5 bases and at J to 8 bases, leaving 5 bases not matched to a gene. Per the germline V gene, CDR1 is DFQATT and CDR2 is SNEGSKA (reference sequence). CDR3: CSAPDRAGYTF. The DNA of the CDR3 is TGCAGTGCTCCCGACAGGGCCGGCTACACCTTC.

The chain joins TRBV5-1 to TRBJ2-7, with D tentatively TRBD1 (5 bases). This CDR3 spans 13 amino acids. Trimming shortened V by 0 bases and J by 4 bases, and 8 bases separated the two germline ends. The germline gives CDR1 SGHRS, CDR2 YFSETQ. Here the CDR3 reads CASSLAPGYEQYF. The CDR3 coding sequence is TGCGCCAGCAGCTTGGCCCCAGGGTACGAGCAGTACTTC.

CDR3 loop: CASSARLVNTGELFF. In DNA form, the CDR3 reads TGTGCCAGCAGCGCCCGCCTAGTAAACACCGGGGAGCTGTTTTTT. The chain joins TRBV5-6 to TRBJ2-2, with no clear D. Germline V gene sequence: CDR1 SGHDT, CDR2 YYEEEE. Trimming left V 4 bases short and J 2 bases short, with 12 bases between. CDR3 length equals 15 residues.

This chain joins TRBV2 and TRBJ1-1, with 7 bases aligning to TRBD1. J was trimmed by 4 bases and V by 5 bases; bases with no gene match: 4. The CDR3 contains 13 residues. Germline CDR1 and CDR2: SNHLY and FYNNEI. The CDR3 protein is CASSQGGPTEAFF. In nucleotides, the CDR3 is TGTGCCAGCAGTCAAGGGGGCCCCACTGAAGCTTTCTTT.

This chain links TRBV28 with TRBJ1-2; D not resolved. The CDR3 covers 13 residues. V was shortened by 7 bases and J by 8 bases, with 17 bases between the two germline ends. Germline V gene lookup returns CDR1 MDHEN and CDR2 SYDVKM. The CDR3, as DNA: TGTGCCAGCAACCGGGTGTCAGGAGGCGGCTACACCTTC. This gives the protein CASNRVSGGGYTF.

The chain couples TRBV7-2 to TRBJ1-1, with 8 bases lining up with TRBD1. Germline loops: CDR1 SGHTA, CDR2 FQGNSA. CDR3 length: 14 amino acids. Trimming removed 5 bases from V and 5 bases from J; junction bases left unmatched: 7. CDR3 amino acids: CASSPQTGETEAFF. Here the CDR3 DNA reads TGTGCCAGCAGCCCTCAGACAGGGGAAACTGAAGCTTTCTTT.

The V gene is TRBV6-6, the J gene TRBJ1-4; D remains ambiguous. V lost 6 bases to trimming and J lost 10 bases, with 12 bases between them. CDR1 is MNHNY, CDR2 SVGAGI, per germline (reference sequence). The CDR3 covers 12 residues. CDR3 nucleotide sequence: TGTGCCAGCAGCTACCCCGAGGGAAAACTGTTTTTT. This sequence encodes CASSYPEGKLFF.

V is TRBV6-5 and J is TRBJ1-4; tentatively, D is TRBD1 (6 bases). Germline V gives CDR1 MNHEY, CDR2 SVGAGI. The CDR3 contains 15 residues. V lost 7 bases, J lost 3 bases, and 15 bases lay in between. The CDR3 DNA reads as TGTGCCAGCAACAATGGGGGCGACGCTAATGAAAAACTGTTTTTT. This codes for CASNNGGDANEKLFF.

This chain uses TRBV14 with TRBJ1-2; 7 bases are a match to TRBD1. This CDR3 has 14 residues. Germline CDR1 and CDR2: SGHDN and FVKESK. V shed 1 base and J 8 bases; nucleotides not matched to a gene: 7. The CDR3 reads CASSQVRQGGGYTF. The CDR3 coding sequence is TGTGCCAGCAGCCAAGTACGACAGGGAGGCGGCTACACCTTC.

The genes are TRBV19 and TRBJ1-5, with 9 bases aligning to TRBD1. V dropped 7 bases and J dropped 2; count of bases not matched to a gene: 3. Germline CDR1 LNHDA, CDR2 SQIVND (reference sequence). This CDR3 has 14 residues. Here the CDR3 DNA reads TGTGCCAGTATGGGACAGGGAGGCAATCAGCCCCAGCATTTT. This translates into CASMGQGGNQPQHF.

This clone was counted only a few times. This sequence joins TRBV2 and TRBJ2-1, with TRBD2 identical over 7 bases. The trim removed 8 bases at V and 0 bases at J, leaving 7 bases unmatched. The CDR3 sequence is 15 residues long. Germline values: CDR1 SNHLY, CDR2 FYNNEI. The CDR3 sequence is CASYSGGFSYNEQFF. The CDR3 DNA is TGTGCCAGCTATTCGGGAGGTTTCTCCTACAATGAGCAGTTCTTC.

The rearrangement joins TRBV28 to TRBJ1-5; 10 bases are shared with TRBD1. The CDR3 totals 14 residues. CDR1 and CDR2 from the germline V gene are MDHEN and SYDVKM. V was clipped by 6 bases and J by 4 bases; unmatched bases: 3. This CDR3 is CASRGTGENQPQHF. CDR3 bases: TGTGCCAGCAGGGGGACAGGGGAAAATCAGCCCCAGCATTTT.

The chain joins TRBV5-1 to TRBJ2-2; D may be TRBD2 (6 bases). The germline CDR1 and CDR2 sequences are SGHRS and YFSETQ. Trimming removed 2 bases at V and 5 bases at J, with 10 bases between. This CDR3 comprises 14 residues. CDR3: CASSFQRVTGELFF. The DNA for the CDR3 is TGCGCCAGCAGCTTCCAGCGGGTTACCGGGGAGCTGTTTTTT.

The genes are TRBV29-1 and TRBJ2-5, with 8 bases fitting TRBD2. With V trimmed by 3 bases and J by 4 bases, 4 bases remained unmatched. Germline-derived CDR1 and CDR2 are SQVTM and ANQGSEA. The CDR3 runs 13 residues. CDR3 sequence reads: CSVDSAGVETQYF. Here the CDR3 DNA reads TGCAGCGTTGACTCAGCGGGGGTAGAGACCCAGTACTTC.

V is TRBV7-2 and J is TRBJ2-3; D is uncertain. V was pared by 8 bases and J by 6 bases, with 18 bases between. Germline-derived CDR1 and CDR2 are SGHTA and FQGNSA. This CDR3 is built from 14 residues. The CDR3 here is CASGSYRITDTQYF. The CDR3 coding sequence is TGTGCCAGCGGTTCCTACCGAATTACGGATACGCAGTATTTT.

The chain employs TRBV6-1 and TRBJ1-5; D call uncertain. Between the trimmed V and J ends, which lost 0 bases and 3 bases, there was a span of 9 bases. CDR3 size: 15 residues. In germline, CDR1 is MNHNS, CDR2 SASEGT. The CDR3 reads CASSEARSFNQPQHF. The CDR3 bases are TGTGCCAGCAGTGAAGCGAGGAGCTTCAATCAGCCCCAGCATTTT.

The V gene is TRBV7-6, the J gene TRBJ2-5, with D maybe TRBD2 (5 bases). Germline loops: CDR1 SGHVS, CDR2 FNYEAQ. V was cut by 5 bases and J by 1 base, with 8 bases left in between. This CDR3 contains 13 residues. The CDR3 here is CASSPGVQETQYF. DNA of the CDR3: TGTGCCAGCAGCCCCGGGGTCCAAGAGACCCAGTACTTC.

The chain uses TRBV29-1 and TRBJ1-2, with 8 nucleotides matching TRBD1. Germline V gives CDR1 SQVTM, CDR2 ANQGSEA. The CDR3 is 15 residues long. The V and J ends lost 1 base and 6 bases, in that order; junction bases with no gene match: 10. CDR3 nucleotides: TGCAGCGTTGAAGGGGGGGACAGGCCCAAAGATGGCTACACCTTC. It encodes CSVEGGDRPKDGYTF.

This clone showed up just a few times. The chain links TRBV5-6 to TRBJ1-5, with no clear D. There are 15 residues in the CDR3. The germline CDR1 and CDR2 sequences are SGHDT and YYEEEE. V gave up 2 bases and J gave up 1 base, with 10 bases separating them. The CDR3 here is CASSFNKLSNQPQHF. The CDR3 DNA reads as TGTGCCAGCAGCTTTAACAAATTAAGCAATCAGCCCCAGCATTTT.

This clone was counted a few times. The chain employs TRBV10-3 and TRBJ2-7; 10 bases line up with TRBD1. J lost 6 bases, V lost 6 bases, and 8 bases had no gene match. The V gene's germline CDR1 is ENHRY and CDR2 SYGVKD. The CDR3 runs to 14 residues. The CDR3 spells CAIRGTGELPEQYF. CDR3 nucleotide sequence: TGTGCCATCAGGGGGACAGGGGAACTTCCCGAGCAGTACTTC.

The V call is TRBV2, the J call TRBJ2-1, with D perhaps TRBD2 (6 bases). Germline values: CDR1 SNHLY, CDR2 FYNNEI. The CDR3 spans 13 residues. Trimming cost V 7 bases and J 0 bases, with 7 bases left between them. DNA for the CDR3: TGTGCCAGCAAGGAGGGCTCCTACAATGAGCAGTTCTTC. Its translation: CASKEGSYNEQFF.

CDR3 in amino acids: CASSQERSTADTGELFF. The CDR3 bases are TGTGCCAGCAGCCAAGAGCGGAGTACAGCCGACACCGGGGAGCTGTTTTTT. The chain recombines TRBV14 with TRBJ2-2; D is unresolved. Looked up from germline, CDR1 is SGHDN and CDR2 is FVKESK. This CDR3 comprises 17 residues. V was clipped by 0 bases and J by 3 bases, with 14 bases between them.

This clone was counted between two and nine times. This chain links TRBV6-1 with TRBJ2-7; possible D gene TRBD1, 5 bases. This CDR3 contains 10 residues. V was clipped by 6 bases and J by 6 bases, with 6 bases between them. CDR1 MNHNS and CDR2 SASEGT come from the germline V gene. The CDR3 reads CASRGPEQYF. CDR3 sequence (DNA): TGTGCCAGCAGGGGGCCCGAGCAGTACTTC.

The chain links TRBV9 to TRBJ2-5, with D possibly matching TRBD2 (6 bases). The tail of the sequence fits TRBJ2-7 better, so the J call may be wrong. CDR1 SGDLS and CDR2 YYNGEE come from the germline V gene. This CDR3 has 13 residues. CDR3 amino acids: CASSVVGGGEQYF. The CDR3 nucleotides are TGTGCCAGCAGCGTAGTGGGAGGAGGCGAGCAGTACTTC.

V usage is TRBV30 and J usage is TRBJ2-3, with a tentative D call TRBD1 (6 bases). The CDR3 is 13 residues long. CDR1 GTSNPN and CDR2 SVGIG come from the germline V gene (reference sequence). V was cut by 5 bases and J by 5 bases, with 14 bases left in between. This CDR3 reads CAWVVQGGDTQYF. CDR3 bases: TGTGCCTGGGTGGTACAGGGTGGAGATACGCAGTATTTT.

The CDR3 loop is CASGTGSTDTQYF. The CDR3 DNA follows: TGCGCCAGCGGGACAGGGAGTACAGATACGCAGTATTTT. The V gene is TRBV5-1, the J gene TRBJ2-3, with TRBD1 identical over 9 bases. Germline V gene lookup returns CDR1 SGHRS and CDR2 YFSETQ. There are 13 residues in the CDR3. The J segment lost 3 bases and the V segment lost 7 bases, leaving 3 bases of the junction unmatched.

V and J are TRBV10-3 and TRBJ2-2; 10 bases agree with TRBD1. Germline CDR1 is ENHRY and CDR2 is SYGVKD. The CDR3 is made up of 14 amino acids. V lost 9 bases and J lost 5; bases outside the gene matches: 6. The CDR3 sequence is CAIGQGGTTGELFF. CDR3 DNA sequence: TGTGCCATTGGACAGGGGGGGACTACCGGGGAGCTGTTTTTT.

The J gene is TRBJ2-5, the V gene TRBV5-1; no clear D gene. The V end was cut by 5 bases, the J end by 2 bases, with 7 bases between. Germline values: CDR1 SGHRS, CDR2 YFSETQ. The CDR3 loop spans 12 amino acids. The CDR3 DNA follows: TGCGCCAGCAGGGAAAGTCAAGAGACCCAGTACTTC. It translates to CASRESQETQYF.